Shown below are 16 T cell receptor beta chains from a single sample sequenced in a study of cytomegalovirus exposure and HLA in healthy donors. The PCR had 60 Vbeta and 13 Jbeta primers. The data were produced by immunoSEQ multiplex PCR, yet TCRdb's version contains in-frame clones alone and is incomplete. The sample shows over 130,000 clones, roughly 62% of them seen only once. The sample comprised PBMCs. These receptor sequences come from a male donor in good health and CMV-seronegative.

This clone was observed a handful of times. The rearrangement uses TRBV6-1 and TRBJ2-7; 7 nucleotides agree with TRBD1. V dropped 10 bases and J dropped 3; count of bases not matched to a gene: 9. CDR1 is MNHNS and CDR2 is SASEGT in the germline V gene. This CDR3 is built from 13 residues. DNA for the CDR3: TGTGCCACCGGGACAGTTGGGGGCTACGAGCAGTACTTC. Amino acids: CATGTVGGYEQYF.

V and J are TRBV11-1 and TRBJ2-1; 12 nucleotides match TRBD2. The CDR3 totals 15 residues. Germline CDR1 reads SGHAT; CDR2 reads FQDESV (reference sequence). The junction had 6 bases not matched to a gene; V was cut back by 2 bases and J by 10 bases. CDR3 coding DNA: TGTGCCAGCAGCTTACTAGCGGGGGGGCCCGTCGAGCAGTTCTTC. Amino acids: CASSLLAGGPVEQFF.

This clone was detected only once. The CDR3 protein is CASSLDPGRTGGYTF. The CDR3 DNA reads TGTGCCAGCAGCTTAGATCCCGGGAGAACTGGGGGCTACACCTTC. V usage is TRBV11-2 and J usage is TRBJ1-2; no definite D call. The germline V and J ends were trimmed by 0 bases and 8 bases, with 16 bases remaining between them. The CDR3 totals 15 residues. CDR1 and CDR2 (germline): SGHAT, FQNNGV.

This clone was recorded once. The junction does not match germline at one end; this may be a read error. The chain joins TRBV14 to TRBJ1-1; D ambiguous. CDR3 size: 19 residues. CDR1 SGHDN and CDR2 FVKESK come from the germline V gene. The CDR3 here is CASSQRPTWEQELNTETFF. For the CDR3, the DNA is TGTGCCAGCAGCCAACGGCCCACTTGGGAGCAAGAACTGAACACTGAAACTTTCTTT.

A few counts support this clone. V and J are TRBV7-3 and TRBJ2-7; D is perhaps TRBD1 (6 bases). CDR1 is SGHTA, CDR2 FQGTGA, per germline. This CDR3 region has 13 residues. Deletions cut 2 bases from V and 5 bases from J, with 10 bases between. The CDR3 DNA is TGTGCCAGCAGCTTAGTCAGGGGCGACGAGCAGTACTTC. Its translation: CASSLVRGDEQYF.

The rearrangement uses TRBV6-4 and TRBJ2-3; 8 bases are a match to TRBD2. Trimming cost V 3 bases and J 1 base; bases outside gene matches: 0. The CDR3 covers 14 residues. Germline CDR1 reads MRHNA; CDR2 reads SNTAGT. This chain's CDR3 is CASSEAGGTDTQYF. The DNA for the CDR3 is TGTGCCAGCAGTGAAGCGGGGGGCACAGATACGCAGTATTTT.

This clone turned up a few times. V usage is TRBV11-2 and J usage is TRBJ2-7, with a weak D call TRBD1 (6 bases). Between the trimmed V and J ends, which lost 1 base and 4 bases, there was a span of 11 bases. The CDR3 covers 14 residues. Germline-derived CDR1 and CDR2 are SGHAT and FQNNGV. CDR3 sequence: CASSLGPDSYEQYF. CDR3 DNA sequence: TGTGCCAGCAGCTTAGGCCCGGACAGTTACGAGCAGTACTTC. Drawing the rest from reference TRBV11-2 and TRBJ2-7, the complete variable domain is EAGVAQSPRYKIIEKRQSVAFWCNPISGHATLYWYQQILGQGPKLLIQFQNNGVVDDSQLPKDRFSAERLKGVDSTLKIQPAKLEDSAVYLCASSLGPDSYEQYFGPGTRLTVT.

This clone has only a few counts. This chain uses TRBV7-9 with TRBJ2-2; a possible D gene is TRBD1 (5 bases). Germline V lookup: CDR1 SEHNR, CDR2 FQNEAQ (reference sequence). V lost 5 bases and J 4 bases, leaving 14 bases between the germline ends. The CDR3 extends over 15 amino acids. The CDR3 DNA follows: TGTGCCAGCAGCATTCAGGGTATCGGCACCGGGGAGCTGTTTTTT. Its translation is CASSIQGIGTGELFF.

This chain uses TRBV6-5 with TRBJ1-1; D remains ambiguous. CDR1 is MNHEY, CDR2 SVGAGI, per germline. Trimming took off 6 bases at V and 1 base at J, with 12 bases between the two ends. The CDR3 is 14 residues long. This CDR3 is CASRTEYKNTEAFF. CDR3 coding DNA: TGTGCCAGCAGAACAGAATATAAGAACACTGAAGCTTTCTTT.

CDR3 protein: CASSEGTGWNEKLFF. CDR3 DNA: TGTGCCAGCAGTGAAGGGACAGGGTGGAATGAAAAACTGTTTTTT. The chain combines TRBV2 with TRBJ1-4, with 8 bases fitting TRBD1. Germline CDR1 reads SNHLY; CDR2 reads FYNNEI. The CDR3 length is 15 residues. Trimming took 1 base from V and 5 from J; bases not matched to a gene: 3.

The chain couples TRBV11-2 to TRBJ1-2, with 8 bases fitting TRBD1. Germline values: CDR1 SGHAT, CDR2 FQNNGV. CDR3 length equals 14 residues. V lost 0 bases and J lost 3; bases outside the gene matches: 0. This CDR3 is CASSLETGDYGYTF. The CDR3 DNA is TGTGCCAGCAGCTTAGAGACAGGGGACTATGGCTACACCTTC.

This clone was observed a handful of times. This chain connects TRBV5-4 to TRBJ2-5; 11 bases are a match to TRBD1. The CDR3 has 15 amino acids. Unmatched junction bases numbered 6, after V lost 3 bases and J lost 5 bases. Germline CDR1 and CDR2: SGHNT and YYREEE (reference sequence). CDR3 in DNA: TGTGCCAGCAGCTCACGGGACAGGGGGTGGGAGACCCAGTACTTC. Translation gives CASSSRDRGWETQYF.

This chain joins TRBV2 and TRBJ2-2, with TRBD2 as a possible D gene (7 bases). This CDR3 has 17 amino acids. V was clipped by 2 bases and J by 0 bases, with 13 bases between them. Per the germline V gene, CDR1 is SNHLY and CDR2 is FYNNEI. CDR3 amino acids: CASSESLGGPNTGELFF. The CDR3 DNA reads TGTGCCAGCAGTGAAAGTCTCGGGGGGCCGAACACCGGGGAGCTGTTTTTT.

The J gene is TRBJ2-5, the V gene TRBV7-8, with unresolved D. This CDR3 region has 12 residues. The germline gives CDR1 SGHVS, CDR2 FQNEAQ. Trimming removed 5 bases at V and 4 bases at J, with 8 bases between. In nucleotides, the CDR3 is TGTGCCAGCAGCCACCTAGGAGAGACCCAGTACTTC. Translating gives CASSHLGETQYF.

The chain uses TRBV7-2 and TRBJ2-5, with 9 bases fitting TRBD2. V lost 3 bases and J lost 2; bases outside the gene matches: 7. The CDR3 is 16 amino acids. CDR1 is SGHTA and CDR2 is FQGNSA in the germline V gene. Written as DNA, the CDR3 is TGTGCCAGCAGCTTGGGAGTAGCGGGGGTTCAAGAGACCCAGTACTTC. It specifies CASSLGVAGVQETQYF.

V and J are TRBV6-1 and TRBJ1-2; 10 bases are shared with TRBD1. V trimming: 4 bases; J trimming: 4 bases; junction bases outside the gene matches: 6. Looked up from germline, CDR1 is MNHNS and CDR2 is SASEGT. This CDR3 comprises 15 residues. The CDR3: CASSVEWTGGYGYTF. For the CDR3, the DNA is TGTGCCAGCAGTGTAGAATGGACAGGGGGCTATGGCTACACCTTC.